A selection of T cell receptor beta chains follows, all from one sample in a study of T cells in Graves' hyperthyroidism and ophthalmopathy. MiXCR, run by TCRdb on the multiplex PCR reads, gives a single entry per CDR3 protein. The repertoire holds approximately 610,000 distinct CDR3 sequences, with around 15% as singletons. Sequencing was performed on blood. Source of these receptors: a middle-aged woman with Graves' ophthalmopathy. The CDR3 runs from the conserved cysteine through the conserved F or W. D genes are given only for firm matches. Rows give clone size only sometimes, using once, few, many, or a class for an expanded clone.

clone size,D gene,J gene,V gene,CDR3 protein,CDR3 DNA
many,TRBD2,TRBJ2-2,TRBV6-2/TRBV6-3,CASSYSTRGSRAGELFF,TGTGCCAGCAGTTACTCGACTCGCGGGAGTAGGGCCGGGGAGCTGTTTTTT
many,.,TRBJ2-5,TRBV12-3/TRBV12-4,CASTWDIGAQYF,TGTGCCAGCACCTGGGACATCGGGGCCCAGTACTTC
.,TRBD2,TRBJ2-7,TRBV11-1,CASSLMGAGTSGPKEEQYF,TGTGCCAGCAGCTTAATGGGAGCCGGGACTAGCGGTCCAAAGGAAGAGCAGTACTTC
many,TRBD2,TRBJ2-2,TRBV20-1,CSARGIAGGLAGELFF,TGCAGTGCTAGGGGGATAGCGGGAGGGCTTGCCGGGGAGCTGTTTTTT
few,.,TRBJ2-7,TRBV29-1,CSVRSGYEQYF,TGCAGCGTTCGTAGCGGCTACGAGCAGTACTTC
many,.,TRBJ2-2,TRBV2,CASLFSGNTGELFF,TGTGCCAGCCTCTTTTCGGGCAACACCGGGGAGCTGTTTTTT
many,.,TRBJ1-3,TRBV9,CASSSTNTIYF,TGTGCCAGCAGCTCAACAAACACCATATATTTT
many,.,TRBJ2-7,TRBV12-3/TRBV12-4,CASNHDSSYEQYF,TGTGCCAGCAACCATGACAGCTCCTACGAGCAGTACTTC
many,.,TRBJ1-6,TRBV7-9,CASSPVMGSPLHF,TGTGCCAGCAGCCCCGTGATGGGTTCACCCCTCCACTTT
few,TRBD2,TRBJ2-5,TRBV12-5,CASGFSSLAGALREETQYF,TGTGCTAGTGGTTTCTCCTCTCTAGCGGGGGCGCTAAGGGAGGAGACCCAGTACTTC
many,TRBD1,TRBJ2-7,TRBV7-2,CASSLAGTGVEQYF,TGTGCCAGCAGCTTAGCCGGGACAGGGGTTGAGCAGTACTTC
many,TRBD1,TRBJ2-4,TRBV29-1,CSVAGQGSENIQYF,TGCAGCGTTGCAGGACAGGGGAGCGAAAACATTCAGTACTTC
many,TRBD2,TRBJ2-1,TRBV2,CASRSTNGRGNEQFF,TGTGCCAGCAGGTCGACTAACGGGAGGGGGAATGAGCAGTTCTTC
.,TRBD1,TRBJ1-6,TRBV7-9,CASSSGGSGYSPLHF,TGTGCCAGCAGCTCAGGGGGATCGGGTTATTCACCCCTCCACTTT
many,.,TRBJ2-2,TRBV6-5,CASSYPNTGELFF,TGTGCCAGCAGTTACCCCAACACCGGGGAGCTGTTTTTT
.,.,TRBJ2-2,TRBV6-1,CASWGYTGELFF,TGTGCCAGCTGGGGGTACACCGGGGAGCTGTTTTTT
.,TRBD2,TRBJ2-5,TRBV6-2/TRBV6-3,CASTPLGQAAREGAETQYF,TGTGCCAGCACCCCCCTCGGACAGGCGGCGCGGGAGGGTGCGGAGACCCAGTACTTC
.,.,TRBJ1-1,TRBV29-1,CSVEQGLGTEAFF,TGCAGCGTTGAACAGGGTCTCGGCACTGAAGCTTTCTTT
.,TRBD1,TRBJ2-7,TRBV5-1,CASSLQPGQGYEQYF,TGCGCCAGCAGCTTGCAGCCGGGACAGGGTTACGAGCAGTACTTC
many,.,TRBJ2-7,TRBV7-8,CASSETDGSYEQYF,TGTGCCAGCAGCGAAACGGACGGATCCTACGAGCAGTACTTC
many,.,TRBJ1-2,TRBV27,CASSLTDRAGYTF,TGTGCCAGCAGTTTAACGGACAGAGCTGGCTACACCTTC
.,TRBD2,TRBJ2-4,TRBV18,CASSPGLAFVAKNIQYF,TGTGCCAGCTCACCGGGACTAGCGTTTGTAGCCAAAAACATTCAGTACTTC
many,TRBD2,TRBJ2-5,TRBV11-2,CASSKRTSGVTGETQYF,TGTGCCAGCAGCAAAAGGACTAGCGGAGTGACGGGAGAGACCCAGTACTTC
many,.,TRBJ1-3,TRBV20-1,CSAKQGRENTIYF,TGCAGTGCTAAACAGGGAAGGGAAAACACCATATATTTT
.,.,TRBJ2-5,TRBV12-3/TRBV12-4,CASSLGGHSVETQYF,TGTGCCAGCAGTTTGGGTGGTCATTCAGTGGAGACCCAGTACTTC
.,TRBD1,TRBJ2-6,TRBV7-3,CASSLRDSELSGANVLTF,TGTGCCAGCAGCTTAAGGGACAGCGAACTCTCTGGGGCCAACGTCCTGACTTTC
.,TRBD2,TRBJ2-5,TRBV12-3/TRBV12-4,CASSPAPLATQETQYF,TGTGCCAGCAGCCCTGCCCCACTAGCGACCCAAGAGACCCAGTACTTC
.,.,TRBJ1-5,TRBV2,CASSAGVTDQPQHF,TGTGCCAGCAGTGCGGGGGTAACGGATCAGCCCCAGCATTTT
.,.,TRBJ2-5,TRBV6-1,CASSFAGRGTRTQYF,TGTGCCAGCAGCTTCGCCGGCCGGGGGACACGGACCCAGTACTTC
many,.,TRBJ2-7,TRBV12-3/TRBV12-4,CASSFAGNDEQYF,TGTGCCAGCAGTTTTGCAGGGAATGACGAGCAGTACTTC
many,.,TRBJ2-3,TRBV28,CASSWTAGDGDTQYF,TGTGCCAGCAGTTGGACAGCAGGGGATGGAGATACGCAGTATTTT
many,.,TRBJ1-2,TRBV28,CASTGPNYGYTF,TGTGCCAGCACGGGCCCTAACTATGGCTACACCTTC
many,.,TRBJ2-3,TRBV9,CASSVVGLRTDTQYF,TGTGCCAGCAGCGTAGTGGGGCTTAGGACAGATACGCAGTATTTT
many,TRBD1,TRBJ1-2,TRBV24-1,CATSDPGTGNGYTF,TGTGCCACCAGTGACCCCGGGACAGGAAATGGCTACACCTTC
.,.,TRBJ1-1,TRBV5-1,CASSLTAKGWDTEAFF,TGCGCCAGCAGCTTGACGGCCAAAGGGTGGGACACTGAAGCTTTCTTT
once,.,TRBJ1-1,TRBV6-1,CASSPIGAGVEAEAFF,TGTGCCAGCTCACCCATCGGGGCAGGAGTGGAGGCTGAAGCTTTCTTT
many,.,TRBJ2-2,TRBV6-5,CASSYSGGYSNTGELFF,TGTGCCAGCAGTTACTCCGGGGGTTACTCGAACACCGGGGAGCTGTTTTTT
many,.,TRBJ2-5,TRBV12-3/TRBV12-4,CASSFGDTYGTQYF,TGTGCCAGCAGTTTTGGGGACACCTACGGGACCCAGTACTTC
many,.,TRBJ2-5,TRBV7-9,CASSLGARSATQYF,TGTGCCAGCAGCTTAGGGGCTCGTAGTGCGACCCAGTACTTC
many,TRBD2,TRBJ2-7,TRBV29-1,CSVARLAGDYEQYF,TGCAGCGTTGCCCGACTAGCGGGAGATTACGAGCAGTACTTC
many,.,TRBJ2-7,TRBV3-1,CASSQGGNSYEQYF,TGTGCCAGCAGCCAGGGCGGGAACTCCTACGAGCAGTACTTC
.,TRBD2,TRBJ2-5,TRBV3-1,CASSRFGTSGSSETQYF,TGTGCCAGCAGCCGCTTCGGGACTAGCGGGAGTAGCGAGACCCAGTACTTC